This TCR beta chain was captured in a study of PD-L1 blockade in urothelial cancer. Study-wide background: In the patient group, about 85% of the roughly 30 were males with bladder-origin urothelial cancer. Blood-derived samples held a median roughly 150,000 T cells.

It was locally advanced or metastatic urothelial carcinoma that patients had. PCRs each included synthetic TCR analog templates spiked in. This table comes from immunoSEQ multiplex PCR, and its TCRdb copy is limited to in-frame clones, with some not included. In the table there are some 40,000 clones, 82% of which are singletons. Per the germline V gene, CDR1 is SEHNR and CDR2 is FQNEAQ (reference sequence). V gave up 5 bases and J gave up 0 bases, with 12 bases separating them. The CDR3 sequence is 15 residues long. The TCR comes from a man in his sixties with urothelial cancer. The input for sequencing was PBMCs, taken around atezolizumab (anti-PD-L1) treatment. The rearrangement uses TRBV7-9 and TRBJ2-3; D might be TRBD2 (5 bases). The CDR3 coding sequence is TGTGCCAGCAGCCAGACTACACCAAGCACAGATACGCAGTATTTT. Translation: CASSQTTPSTDTQYF.